One and the same sample provided the 11 T cell receptor beta chains below, sequenced in a study of T cells in Graves' hyperthyroidism and ophthalmopathy. Amplified regions were TCR beta CDR3 sequences from RNA transcripts. When the TCR CDR3 underwent first-round RT-PCR, the HTBI primer set was used. TCRdb fed the multiplex PCR reads into MiXCR, producing one record per CDR3 protein. Of about 580,000 distinct CDR3 sequences listed, more than 45% are singletons. Input material: peripheral blood or thyroid tissue (not recorded which). All receptors come from a woman younger than 30 with Graves' hyperthyroidism.

The J gene is TRBJ2-7, the V gene TRBV5-1; 8 nucleotides match TRBD2. The CDR3 spans 17 residues. V gave up 4 bases and J gave up 0 bases; unmatched junction bases: 12. CDR1 and CDR2 (germline): SGHRS, YFSETQ. CDR3 nucleotide sequence: TGCGCCAGCAGCCACCTCTGGGGCGGGAGGAGCTCCTACGAGCAGTACTTC. It specifies CASSHLWGGRSSYEQYF.

This clonotype was counted many times. The chain joins TRBV10-3 to TRBJ2-5; 7 positions match TRBD1. The CDR3 contains 14 residues. Germline CDR1 and CDR2: ENHRY and SYGVKD. Unmatched junction bases numbered 8, after V lost 5 bases and J lost 5 bases. CDR3 coding DNA: TGTGCCATCAGTCAAGACAGGGTAACGGAGACCCAGTACTTC. Translating it yields CAISQDRVTETQYF.

In this sample, this clonotype turned up many times. This chain connects TRBV29-1 to TRBJ1-1, with a possible D match to TRBD1 (6 bases). Germline V gene sequence: CDR1 SQVTM, CDR2 ANQGSEA. This CDR3 has 12 residues. The V and J ends lost 7 bases and 10 bases respectively, with 19 bases between them. CDR3 amino acids: CSADRGGLGAFF. The CDR3 DNA follows: TGCAGCGCAGACCGCGGGGGCCTGGGAGCTTTCTTT.

This clonotype has a count of ten or more. Mismatch with germline at one junction end may stem from a read error. The chain carries TRBV6-2 or TRBV6-3 and TRBJ2-7; 10 bases line up with TRBD2. The CDR3 extends over 12 amino acids. Germline values: CDR1 MNHEY, CDR2 SVGEGT. CDR3 bases: TGTGCCAGCAGCTCCCCATCTAGCGGGAGAGGCTTC. It codes for CASSSPSSGRGF.

V is TRBV7-2 and J is TRBJ1-1; 8 bases are a match to TRBD1. Per germline, CDR1 SGHTA and CDR2 FQGNSA. This CDR3 contains 15 residues. V shed 1 base and J 9 bases; nucleotides not matched to a gene: 10. CDR3 bases: TGTGCCAGCAGCTTAGTTCAGGGGGCGGAAACAAAAGCTTTCTTT. Protein: CASSLVQGAETKAFF.

The genes are TRBV29-1 and TRBJ2-7, with 11 bases that match TRBD1. The V segment lost 8 bases and the J segment 3 bases; nucleotides outside the gene matches: 3. The CDR3 spans 12 residues. Germline V lookup: CDR1 SQVTM, CDR2 ANQGSEA. CDR3 sequence (DNA): TGCAGCCCGGGGACAGGGGGCTACGAGCAGTACTTC. It encodes CSPGTGGYEQYF.

The chain joins TRBV12-3 or TRBV12-4 to TRBJ2-2, with D perhaps TRBD1 or TRBD2 (5 bases each). V was cut by 8 bases and J by 3 bases, with 22 bases left in between. The length of the CDR3 is 17 residues. CDR3 nucleotides: TGTGCCAGCTTTCACGGGGCCCGGGGAAAATACACCGGGGAGCTGTTTTTT. Translating gives CASFHGARGKYTGELFF.

V usage is TRBV20-1 and J usage is TRBJ1-2, with D uncertain. The germline gives CDR1 DFQATT, CDR2 SNEGSKA (reference sequence). This CDR3 has 12 residues. V shed 6 bases and J shed 6 bases, with 14 bases lying between them. In nucleotides, the CDR3 is TGCAGTGCACTAGCGGGAGGGCATGGCTACACCTTC. Protein sequence: CSALAGGHGYTF.

The chain employs TRBV29-1 and TRBJ2-7, with TRBD1 identical over 10 bases. TRBJ2-1 matches the DNA end more closely, so the J call is doubtful. CDR1 is SQVTM, CDR2 ANQGSEA, per germline. The CDR3 is made up of 12 amino acids. The CDR3 region is CSVGTGGTEQFF. CDR3 in DNA: TGCAGCGTTGGGACAGGGGGAACTGAGCAGTTCTTC.

V is TRBV7-9 and J is TRBJ2-7, with 8 positions matching TRBD2. Germline V gene lookup returns CDR1 SEHNR and CDR2 FQNEAQ (reference sequence). J was trimmed by 7 bases and V by 10 bases; bases with no gene match: 9. The CDR3 runs to 12 residues. The CDR3 reads CATGEREKEQYF. The CDR3 bases are TGTGCCACTGGGGAGCGGGAGAAGGAGCAGTACTTC.

This clonotype was seen only a few times. The chain combines TRBV20-1 with TRBJ2-7; unclear D gene. Trimming took off 4 bases at V and 0 bases at J, with 10 bases between the two ends. The CDR3 has 13 amino acids. CDR1 and CDR2 (germline): DFQATT, SNEGSKA (reference sequence). The CDR3 here is CSATRRSSYEQYF. In nucleotides, the CDR3 is TGCAGTGCTACAAGACGGAGCTCCTACGAGCAGTACTTC.